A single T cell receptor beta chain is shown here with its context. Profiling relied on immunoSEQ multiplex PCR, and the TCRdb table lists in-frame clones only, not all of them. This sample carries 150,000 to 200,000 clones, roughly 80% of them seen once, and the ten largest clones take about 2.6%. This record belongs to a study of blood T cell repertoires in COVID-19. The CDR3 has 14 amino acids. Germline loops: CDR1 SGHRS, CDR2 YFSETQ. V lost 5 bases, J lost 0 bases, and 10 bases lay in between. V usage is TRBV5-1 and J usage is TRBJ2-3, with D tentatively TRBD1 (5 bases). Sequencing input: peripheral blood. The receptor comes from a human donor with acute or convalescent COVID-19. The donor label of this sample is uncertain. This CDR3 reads CASRRTPSTDTQYF. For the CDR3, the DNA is TGCGCCAGCAGGAGGACACCTAGCACAGATACGCAGTATTTT.